This T cell receptor (beta chain) was identified in a study of early T cells in non-severe SARS-CoV-2 infection. In TCRdb, the 5' RACE reads were re-called with MiXCR into one record per CDR3 protein. This sample has approximately 60,000 distinct CDR3 sequences, with roughly an eighth found just once. CDR1 is SGHNT, CDR2 YENEEA, per germline. This CDR3 comprises 15 residues. Trimming left V 5 bases short and J 0 bases short, with 14 bases between. At least ten counts were recorded for this clonotype. V and J are TRBV11-3 and TRBJ2-7; D gene uncertain. The sample was whole blood. The source is an adult who was a healthcare worker with PCR-confirmed SARS-CoV-2 infection or an uninfected control (not recorded which). The CDR3 loop reads CASSASGTYSYEQYF. DNA of the CDR3: TGTGCCAGCAGCGCGTCCGGAACATACTCCTACGAGCAGTACTTC. Combining the CDR3 with reference TRBV11-3 and TRBJ2-7 gives the whole variable domain EAGVVQSPRYKIIEKKQPVAFWCNPISGHNTLYWYLQNLGQGPELLIRYENEEAVDDSQLPKDRFSAERLKGVDSTLKIQPAELGDSAVYLCASSASGTYSYEQYFGPGTRLTVT.